These 8 T cell receptor beta chains came from one sample sequenced in a study of T cells in Graves' hyperthyroidism and ophthalmopathy. Template material for amplifying TCR beta CDR3 regions consisted of RNA transcripts. The primer set for the first-round RT-PCR of the TCR CDR3 was HTBI. Each CDR3 protein gets one entry after TCRdb re-called the multiplex PCR reads with MiXCR. This repertoire shows hundreds of thousands of distinct CDR3 sequences, 18% found once; its top ten account for 15% to 20%. Sequences were obtained from blood. Every receptor here comes from a woman in her 50s with Graves' hyperthyroidism that later progressed to Graves' ophthalmopathy.

V and J are TRBV10-3 and TRBJ2-3; D not certain. The CDR3 is 15 residues long. CDR1 and CDR2 from the germline V gene are ENHRY and SYGVKD. Trimming shortened V by 0 bases and J by 0 bases, and 7 bases separated the two germline ends. Here the CDR3 DNA reads TGTGCCATCAGTGAGTCTGCCCCTAGCACAGATACGCAGTATTTT. Its translation is CAISESAPSTDTQYF.

This clonotype was seen more than once but under ten times. The J gene is TRBJ2-7, the V gene TRBV20-1; 8 bases map to TRBD1. CDR1 and CDR2 (germline): DFQATT, SNEGSKA (reference sequence). The CDR3 loop spans 14 amino acids. V gave up 0 bases and J gave up 4 bases; unmatched junction bases: 5. The DNA for the CDR3 is TGCAGTGCTAGAGACAAGGACAGGGTTTACGAGCAGTACTTC. This translates into CSARDKDRVYEQYF.

CDR3 protein: CASSQADRGPGELFF. CDR3 DNA sequence: TGTGCCAGCAGCCAAGCAGACAGGGGCCCCGGGGAGCTGTTTTTT. The rearrangement links TRBV3-1 to TRBJ2-2, with TRBD1 matching 8 bases. The CDR3 runs to 15 residues. V shed 1 base, J shed 6 bases, and the junction held 4 bases outside the gene matches. Germline-derived CDR1 and CDR2 are LGHDT and YNNKEL (reference sequence).

This clonotype occurred a few times. This rearrangement joins TRBV20-1 to TRBJ1-1, with D unresolved. The V end lost 1 base, the J end lost 2 bases, and 17 bases lay between the germline ends. Germline values: CDR1 DFQATT, CDR2 SNEGSKA (reference sequence). The CDR3 spans 16 residues. As DNA, the CDR3 is TGCAGTGCTAGAGCGACCCCTGAAACAGCAAACACTGAAGCTTTCTTT. Its protein is CSARATPETANTEAFF.

In its sample, this clonotype was seen a few times. The chain links TRBV7-9 to TRBJ2-1; 14 nucleotides align to TRBD2. Germline values: CDR1 SEHNR, CDR2 FQNEAQ (reference sequence). The CDR3 length is 19 residues. V shed 2 bases and J 9 bases; nucleotides not matched to a gene: 15. The CDR3 bases are TGTGCCAGCAGCTTAAGCCCACGACTAGCGGGGGGGCCTCTGGGTGAGCAGTTCTTC. It codes for CASSLSPRLAGGPLGEQFF.

The chain joins TRBV6-9 to TRBJ1-3; no clear D gene. The CDR3 has 19 amino acids. Germline CDR1 is MNHGY and CDR2 is SVAAGI. V lost 3 bases, J lost 0 bases, and 21 bases lay in between. The CDR3 DNA reads as TGTGCCAGCAGTTACCCGGACTCAACCGACCCAAGCTCTGGAAACACCATATATTTT. Its protein is CASSYPDSTDPSSGNTIYF.

This clonotype was seen at least ten times. The chain is built from TRBV12-5 and TRBJ1-1, with unresolved D. The CDR3 loop spans 14 amino acids. The germline CDR1 and CDR2 sequences are LGHNT and FRNRAP. Trimming left V 1 base short and J 3 bases short, with 9 bases between. Here the CDR3 reads CASGLEGWYTEAFF. The CDR3 DNA reads TGTGCTAGTGGTTTGGAGGGCTGGTACACTGAAGCTTTCTTT.

This clonotype was picked up a small number of times. V gene TRBV20-1 combines with J gene TRBJ2-2; D not certain. Between the trimmed V and J ends, which lost 0 bases and 5 bases, there was a span of 19 bases. Germline CDR1 reads DFQATT; CDR2 reads SNEGSKA (reference sequence). The CDR3 has 17 amino acids. The CDR3 reads CSARERNLIEVTGELFF. Here the CDR3 DNA reads TGCAGTGCTAGAGAGAGGAACCTTATCGAGGTGACCGGGGAGCTGTTTTTT.